This paragraph reports one T cell receptor (beta chain). Its antigen is currently unknown. This entry is derived from a study of cytomegalovirus exposure and HLA in healthy donors. Study outcomes and limitations: Immune exposure information comprised only CMV serostatus.

The PCR employed 60 Vbeta primers together with 13 Jbeta primers. Some clones are missing from TCRdb's copy, which holds only in-frame ones; the method was immunoSEQ multiplex PCR. Among about 110,000 clones listed, 77% were seen once. CDR1 MNHNS and CDR2 SASEGT come from the germline V gene. CDR3 length: 16 residues. V lost 2 bases and J lost 1; bases outside the gene matches: 6. The source material was PBMCs. The source of this sequence is a male donor in good health and CMV-seronegative. This chain joins TRBV6-1 and TRBJ1-1; 8 bases align to TRBD1. The CDR3 loop is CASSEYWTGKNTEAFF. The CDR3 DNA reads as TGTGCCAGCAGTGAATATTGGACAGGGAAGAACACTGAAGCTTTCTTT.